This is a list of T cell receptor beta chains from one sample in a study of naive and memory T cell subsets. MiXCR, applied by TCRdb to the UMI-ligation and nested PCR reads, yields one record per CDR3 protein. The sample carries tens of thousands of distinct CDR3 sequences, around 14% recorded once. Sequencing was carried out using central memory CD4+ T cells from blood. These receptor sequences come from a human donor in good health. The CDR3 runs from the conserved cysteine through the conserved F or W. The order of the fields is V gene, clone size, J gene, D gene, CDR3 protein, CDR3 DNA. The D gene is left open where the match is weak. Clone size is not always given. Where it is, it says once, few, many or a class for expanded clones.

TRBV20-1,few,TRBJ2-2,TRBD2,CSARDRPTSGELCF,TGCAGTGCGAGGGACCGCCCAACGAGCGGGGAGCTGTGTTTT
TRBV28,-,TRBJ2-1,TRBD2,CASSSQRVQRGEQFF,TGTGCCAGCAGCTCGCAGCGGGTCCAGCGGGGTGAGCAGTTCTTC
TRBV10-2,many,TRBJ2-1,TRBD2,CASSEAVAGATEQFF,TGCGCCAGCAGTGAGGCGGTAGCGGGAGCTACTGAGCAGTTCTTC
TRBV7-2,many,TRBJ2-3,TRBD2,CASSLVGTSSSTDTQYF,TGTGCCAGCAGCTTAGTCGGGACTAGTAGTAGCACAGATACGCAGTATTTT
TRBV2,-,TRBJ2-1,TRBD1,CASSATGDNEQFF,TGTGCCAGCAGTGCCACAGGGGACAATGAGCAGTTCTTC
TRBV12-3/TRBV12-4,few,TRBJ2-1,-,CASNSLGRVDGEQFF,TGTGCCAGCAACTCCTTAGGCCGGGTTGACGGTGAGCAGTTCTTC
TRBV18,few,TRBJ1-1,TRBD1,CASSPQGGTEAFF,TGTGCCAGCTCACCTCAGGGGGGCACTGAAGCTTTCTTT
TRBV29-1,few,TRBJ2-7,-,CSVEEWGTTEQYF,TGCAGCGTTGAAGAATGGGGGACAACCGAGCAGTACTTC
TRBV5-4,-,TRBJ1-2,-,CASSFDTGNLYGYTF,TGTGCCAGCAGCTTTGACACAGGGAATCTCTATGGCTACACCTTC
TRBV20-1,-,TRBJ1-3,TRBD1,CSARDRQGRGNTIYF,TGCAGTGCTAGAGATAGACAGGGAAGGGGAAACACCATATATTTT
TRBV27,-,TRBJ2-2,TRBD1,CASEPRTGRNGELFF,TGTGCCAGCGAACCGCGGACAGGGCGAAACGGGGAGCTGTTTTTT
TRBV12-3/TRBV12-4,few,TRBJ1-2,-,CASSPGDLPGYTF,TGTGCCAGCAGTCCGGGGGACTTACCCGGCTACACCTTC
TRBV6-6,many,TRBJ1-4,-,CASSYGTGSDKKLFF,TGTGCCAGCAGTTACGGTACAGGGAGTGATAAAAAACTGTTTTTT
TRBV29-1,few,TRBJ1-1,TRBD1,CSVRDREKNTEAFF,TGCAGCGTTAGGGACAGAGAAAAGAACACTGAAGCTTTCTTT
TRBV24-1,-,TRBJ2-7,-,CATSDMTGRKQYF,TGTGCCACCAGTGATATGACAGGGAGGAAGCAGTACTTC
TRBV18,-,TRBJ2-4,-,CASSPMDSQQYF,TGTGCCAGCTCACCTATGGACAGTCAGCAGTACTTC
TRBV2,many,TRBJ2-5,-,CASSPTGIQETQYF,TGTGCCAGCAGCCCCACGGGGATCCAAGAGACCCAGTACTTC
TRBV5-1,few,TRBJ2-3,TRBD2,CASSLGGLAGAGDTQYF,TGCGCCAGCAGCTTGGGGGGACTAGCGGGGGCTGGAGATACGCAGTATTTT
TRBV2,few,TRBJ2-7,-,CASSESVPREQYF,TGTGCCAGCAGTGAGTCGGTCCCCCGCGAGCAGTACTTC
TRBV7-9,few,TRBJ2-3,-,CASSLRSGATDTQYF,TGTGCCAGCAGCTTGCGTTCGGGGGCCACAGATACGCAGTATTTT
TRBV30,once,TRBJ1-1,TRBD1,CAWSVIRDRSEAFF,TGTGCCTGGAGTGTGATCCGGGACAGGTCTGAAGCTTTCTTT
TRBV29-1,-,TRBJ2-3,-,CSVVGVTSTDTQYF,TGCAGCGTTGTTGGCGTGACTAGCACAGATACGCAGTATTTT
TRBV20-1,-,TRBJ1-4,-,CSARDNSGEKLFF,TGCAGTGCTAGAGATAATTCAGGGGAAAAACTGTTTTTT
TRBV12-3/TRBV12-4,-,TRBJ2-1,-,CASKGDYSSNEQFF,TGTGCCAGCAAGGGGGACTACTCAAGCAATGAGCAGTTCTTC
TRBV12-3/TRBV12-4,-,TRBJ2-7,-,CASSLLAGPTYEQYF,TGTGCCAGCAGTTTGCTCGCAGGGCCCACCTACGAGCAGTACTTC
TRBV28,-,TRBJ2-5,-,CASSGRDGDVSETQYF,TGTGCCAGCAGTGGGCGGGACGGGGACGTGAGTGAGACCCAGTACTTC
TRBV3-1,-,TRBJ1-2,-,CASSQSFYGIYGYTF,TGTGCCAGCAGCCAATCGTTTTACGGGATCTATGGCTACACCTTC
TRBV12-3/TRBV12-4,-,TRBJ2-1,-,CASSVKNEQFF,TGTGCCAGCAGTGTCAAAAATGAGCAGTTCTTC
TRBV4-1,-,TRBJ1-5,-,CASSQGPGQSLGQPQHF,TGCGCCAGCAGCCAAGGACCCGGACAGTCTTTGGGTCAGCCCCAGCATTTT
TRBV5-1,-,TRBJ2-2,-,CASSPQPVSGTAGELFF,TGCGCCAGCAGCCCCCAACCCGTCTCCGGGACGGCCGGGGAGCTGTTTTTT
TRBV5-1,-,TRBJ2-2,-,CASSLSARANTGELFF,TGCGCCAGCAGCTTGTCAGCCAGGGCGAACACCGGGGAGCTGTTTTTT
TRBV20-1,-,TRBJ2-1,-,CSVSSVPGQFF,TGCAGTGTTTCGTCCGTACCAGGACAGTTCTTC
TRBV28,-,TRBJ1-1,-,CASSLWGTQNTEAFF,TGTGCCAGCAGTTTATGGGGAACTCAGAACACTGAAGCTTTCTTT
TRBV12-3/TRBV12-4,-,TRBJ2-1,-,CASHSPYNEQFF,TGTGCCAGCCATAGCCCCTACAATGAGCAGTTCTTC
TRBV4-2,few,TRBJ1-1,TRBD1,CASSQMGQGGTEAFF,TGTGCCAGCAGCCAAATGGGACAGGGAGGCACTGAAGCTTTCTTT
TRBV2,many,TRBJ2-4,-,CASSDGERIAKNIQYF,TGTGCCAGCAGTGATGGGGAGCGAATAGCCAAAAACATTCAGTACTTC
TRBV7-2,many,TRBJ1-5,-,CASSLRRVNQPQHF,TGTGCCAGCAGCTTACGCAGGGTCAATCAGCCCCAGCATTTT
TRBV10-3,-,TRBJ1-3,-,CAISDGNGGQGNTIYF,TGTGCCATCAGTGATGGAAACGGGGGGCAAGGAAACACCATATATTTT
TRBV20-1,medium-sized,TRBJ2-5,-,CSARKTSRETQYF,TGCAGTGCCAGAAAGACTAGTCGAGAGACCCAGTACTTC
TRBV15,many,TRBJ2-5,TRBD2,CATSREGGDYTETQYF,TGTGCCACCAGCAGAGAGGGAGGGGACTATACTGAGACCCAGTACTTC
TRBV20-1,many,TRBJ1-5,TRBD1,CSARDARTGHNQPQHF,TGCAGTGCTAGGGATGCTAGGACAGGGCACAATCAGCCCCAGCATTTT
TRBV19,-,TRBJ1-2,-,CASSDRGFYGYTF,TGTGCCAGTAGTGATCGGGGGTTCTATGGCTACACCTTC
TRBV29-1,many,TRBJ2-7,TRBD2,CSGRLAGSYEQYF,TGCAGCGGTCGACTAGCGGGGTCCTACGAGCAGTACTTC
TRBV28,few,TRBJ2-7,TRBD1,CASSSTYDRGTLYEQYF,TGTGCCAGCAGTTCTACGTACGACAGGGGCACCCTCTACGAGCAGTACTTC
TRBV4-2,few,TRBJ2-3,-,CASSQDVTQYF,TGTGCCAGCAGCCAAGATGTTACGCAGTATTTT
TRBV20-1,few,TRBJ2-7,TRBD1,CSSGQGTYEQYF,TGCAGCTCTGGACAGGGTACCTACGAGCAGTACTTC
TRBV2,-,TRBJ2-7,TRBD1,CASTAGTDYEQYF,TGTGCCAGCACCGCCGGGACAGACTACGAGCAGTACTTC
TRBV7-2,few,TRBJ2-2,-,CASSLEGGRVNTGELFF,TGTGCCAGCAGCTTAGAAGGAGGCAGGGTTAACACCGGGGAGCTGTTTTTT
TRBV2,few,TRBJ2-3,TRBD1,CASSGTGKTDTQYF,TGTGCCAGCAGTGGGACAGGGAAAACAGATACGCAGTATTTT